This T cell receptor (beta chain) was observed in a study of blood T cell repertoires in COVID-19. Overall study: Samples representing acute and convalescent COVID-19 were sourced from the United States, Italy and Spain.

Here immunoSEQ multiplex PCR was the method, and the copy in TCRdb shows in-frame clones only, minus some. The table lists 390,000 or so clones, 83% of them singletons, with around 5.1% in the top ten. Either two negative PCRs, clearance, or symptom resolution qualified Cohort 3 donors as recovered. CDR1 and CDR2 (germline): SGHDT, YYEEEE. Trimming stripped 4 bases from V and 4 bases from J, with 15 bases between. The CDR3 extends over 15 amino acids. Sequencing was done on a sample of PBMCs or T cells enriched from blood (not recorded which). The sequence came from a woman in her 50s who had recovered from COVID-19. V usage is TRBV5-6 and J usage is TRBJ1-3; D unclear. The CDR3 sequence is CASSPGQQLGNTIYF. The CDR3 coding sequence is TGTGCCAGCAGCCCAGGCCAGCAACTCGGAAACACCATATATTTT.